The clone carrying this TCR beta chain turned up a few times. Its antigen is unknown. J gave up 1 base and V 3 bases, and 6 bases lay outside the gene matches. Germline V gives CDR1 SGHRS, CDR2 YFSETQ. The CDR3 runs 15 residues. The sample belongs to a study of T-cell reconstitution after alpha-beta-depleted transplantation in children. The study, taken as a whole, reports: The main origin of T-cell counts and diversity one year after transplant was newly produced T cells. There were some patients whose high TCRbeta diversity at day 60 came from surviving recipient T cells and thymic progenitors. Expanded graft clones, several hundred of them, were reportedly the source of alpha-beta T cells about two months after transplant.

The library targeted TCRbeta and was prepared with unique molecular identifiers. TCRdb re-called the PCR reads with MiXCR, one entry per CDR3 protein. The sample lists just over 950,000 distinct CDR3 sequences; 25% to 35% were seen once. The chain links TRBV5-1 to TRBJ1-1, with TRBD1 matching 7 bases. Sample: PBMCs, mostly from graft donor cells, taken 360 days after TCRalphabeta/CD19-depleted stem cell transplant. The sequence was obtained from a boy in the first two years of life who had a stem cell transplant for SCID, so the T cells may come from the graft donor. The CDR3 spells CASSSRQGSNTEAFF. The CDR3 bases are TGCGCCAGCAGCTCCAGACAGGGTTCGAACACTGAAGCTTTCTTT.